A single sample is the source of the 5 T cell receptor beta chains below, sequenced in a study of lung T cells in sarcoidosis with Löfgren's syndrome. MiXCR, applied by TCRdb to the reads, yields one record per CDR3 protein. The data contain some 18,000 distinct CDR3 sequences, roughly 20% of them seen just once; the ten biggest clones take up less than 5%. The sample consisted of CD4+ T cells from PBMCs. The origin of the receptors is a human donor with sarcoidosis (Löfgren's syndrome or another form), or a control subject (not recorded which).

This clonotype was seen at least ten times. The chain uses TRBV11-3 and TRBJ2-5; D perhaps matches TRBD1 (5 bases). The CDR3 runs 16 residues. Germline CDR1 reads SGHNT; CDR2 reads YENEEA. Trimming removed 4 bases at V and 2 bases at J, with 17 bases between. The CDR3: CASSSPGGTGQETQYF. DNA for the CDR3: TGTGCCAGCAGCTCCCCCGGCGGAACAGGACAAGAGACCCAGTACTTC.

The V gene is TRBV5-6, the J gene TRBJ2-5, with D tentatively TRBD1 (6 bases). The CDR3 has 12 residues. Trimming stripped 4 bases from V and 7 bases from J, with 11 bases between. Germline-derived CDR1 and CDR2 are SGHDT and YYEEEE. The CDR3 is CASSLPGVTQYF. CDR3 sequence (DNA): TGTGCCAGCAGCCTACCAGGGGTGACCCAGTACTTC.

V and J are TRBV7-2 and TRBJ2-3; D gene ambiguous. Trimming removed 5 bases from V and 1 base from J, with 4 bases in between. The CDR3 loop spans 12 amino acids. The germline CDR1 and CDR2 sequences are SGHTA and FQGNSA. This CDR3 reads CASSAGTDTQYF. Written as DNA, the CDR3 is TGTGCCAGCAGCGCTGGCACAGATACGCAGTATTTT.

This clonotype is classed as medium-sized (0.01 to 0.1%). CDR3 nucleotide sequence: TGTGCCAGCAAAAGATCCTCCGCTAGGAACACTGAAGCTTTCTTT. This translates into CASKRSSARNTEAFF. V and J are TRBV28 and TRBJ1-1; no reliable D call. CDR3 length: 15 residues. Germline V gene sequence: CDR1 MDHEN, CDR2 SYDVKM. Trimming left V 7 bases short and J 1 base short, with 16 bases between.

This clonotype was seen repeatedly, ten times or more. The CDR3 bases are TGTGCCAGCAGCTTCAACAGGGATACCGGGGAGCTGTTTTTT. Protein: CASSFNRDTGELFF. This rearrangement joins TRBV7-3 to TRBJ2-2, with a tentative D call TRBD1 (6 bases). CDR3 length: 14 amino acids. Per the germline V gene, CDR1 is SGHTA and CDR2 is FQGTGA. V lost 3 bases, J lost 5 bases, and 10 bases lay in between.